This entry lists 21 T cell receptor beta chains sequenced from one sample in a study of blood T cell repertoires in COVID-19. Profiled with immunoSEQ multiplex PCR; TCRdb holds only in-frame clones, not every one. The sample yields tens of thousands of clones, about 81% seen once. The sequenced sample consisted of peripheral blood. Source of these receptors: a man in his fifties or sixties with COVID-19, enrolled during active disease.

The V call is TRBV7-3, the J call TRBJ2-3; 8 nucleotides line up with TRBD2. This CDR3 spans 15 amino acids. CDR1 and CDR2 (germline): SGHTA, FQGTGA. The trim removed 5 bases at V and 4 bases at J, leaving 8 bases unmatched. For the CDR3, the DNA is TGTGCCAGCAGCCGACTAGCGAGGGCTGCAGATACGCAGTATTTT. Translation: CASSRLARAADTQYF.

The V and J genes are TRBV11-2 and TRBJ1-2, with TRBD1 matching 7 bases. The junction had 6 bases not matched to a gene; V was cut back by 4 bases and J by 7 bases. The germline V gene has CDR1 SGHAT and CDR2 FQNNGV. The CDR3 covers 13 residues. The CDR3 reads CASSWTGLSGYTF. For the CDR3, the DNA is TGTGCCAGCAGCTGGACAGGTTTAAGTGGCTACACCTTC.

This clone came up a few times. This chain uses TRBV6-5 with TRBJ1-5, with 7 nucleotides matching TRBD1. Losses at the gene ends were 6 bases for V and 6 bases for J; bases not matched to a gene: 5. The CDR3 is 13 amino acids. From germline, CDR1 is MNHEY and CDR2 SVGAGI. The CDR3 DNA reads TGTGCCAGCAGACAACAGGGGAGTCAGCCCCAGCATTTT. Its protein product is CASRQQGSQPQHF.

The J gene is TRBJ1-4, the V gene TRBV5-1; 10 bases agree with TRBD1. Germline CDR1 SGHRS, CDR2 YFSETQ. This CDR3 contains 16 residues. Trimming at V came to 4 bases and at J to 8 bases, leaving 11 bases not matched to a gene. The CDR3 sequence is CASSGSPGQGYEKLFF. CDR3 nucleotide sequence: TGCGCCAGCAGCGGCTCACCGGGACAGGGGTACGAAAAACTGTTTTTT.

This clone has a single count. This chain uses TRBV2 with TRBJ1-5; no reliable D call. The CDR3 is 15 residues long. Trimming shortened V by 1 base and J by 3 bases, and 10 bases separated the two germline ends. CDR1 is SNHLY, CDR2 FYNNEI, per germline. The CDR3 region has the DNA TGTGCCAGCAGTGAAGATTCAAGAGCCAATCAGCCCCAGCATTTT. It yields the protein CASSEDSRANQPQHF.

V usage is TRBV7-2 and J usage is TRBJ2-5; maybe TRBD1 (5 bases). V lost 2 bases to trimming and J lost 0 bases, with 22 bases between them. Germline V gives CDR1 SGHTA, CDR2 FQGNSA. The CDR3 spans 19 residues. CDR3 coding DNA: TGTGCCAGCAGCTTACCAGGGCAGGGATTGGGCGAACACCAAGAGACCCAGTACTTC. This translates into CASSLPGQGLGEHQETQYF.

The chain couples TRBV18 to TRBJ1-2; D is possibly TRBD1 (5 bases). V was clipped by 2 bases and J by 3 bases, with 13 bases between them. Germline assignment: CDR1 KGHSH and CDR2 LQKENI. CDR3 size: 15 residues. The CDR3 loop reads CASSPGAALDYGYTF. CDR3 sequence (DNA): TGTGCCAGCTCACCAGGGGCAGCCCTGGACTATGGCTACACCTTC.

This clone showed up just once. The chain carries TRBV7-8 and TRBJ1-1; a possible D gene is TRBD1 (5 bases). This CDR3 comprises 15 residues. Germline lookup yields CDR1 SGHVS and CDR2 FQNEAQ. V lost 1 base and J lost 0, with 9 bases in between. As DNA, the CDR3 is TGTGCCAGCAGCTTAGGGATACAGGTGAACACTGAAGCTTTCTTT. It encodes CASSLGIQVNTEAFF.

CDR3 coding DNA: TGTGCCTGTCAGACAGTCAATTCCTACGAGCAGTACTTC. Translating it yields CACQTVNSYEQYF. The J gene is TRBJ2-7, the V gene TRBV12-3 or TRBV12-4, with D tentatively TRBD1 (5 bases). This CDR3 is 13 amino acids long. Trimming took 11 bases from V and 1 from J, leaving 15 bases between them.

The chain links TRBV9 to TRBJ2-3, with TRBD2 identical over 11 bases. The germline CDR1 and CDR2 sequences are SGDLS and YYNGEE. CDR3 size: 16 residues. Trimming took 0 bases from V and 9 from J; bases not matched to a gene: 9. The CDR3 is CASSVVGSGGAETQYF. The DNA for the CDR3 is TGTGCCAGCAGCGTAGTGGGTAGCGGGGGGGCCGAGACGCAGTATTTT.

The chain couples TRBV18 to TRBJ2-6; no reliable D call. Trimming took 3 bases from V and 0 from J, leaving 6 bases between them. The CDR3 runs 15 residues. Per germline, CDR1 KGHSH and CDR2 LQKENI. In DNA, the CDR3 is TGTGCCAGCTCACCGTCGGGCTCTGGGGCCAACGTCCTGACTTTC. Protein sequence: CASSPSGSGANVLTF.

This chain uses TRBV5-6 with TRBJ1-4; D remains unclear. The CDR3 length is 13 residues. The germline V gene has CDR1 SGHDT and CDR2 YYEEEE. Trimming took 4 bases from V and 7 from J, leaving 11 bases between them. This chain's CDR3 is CASSPAEGEKLFF. CDR3 DNA sequence: TGTGCCAGCAGCCCCGCGGAGGGTGAAAAACTGTTTTTT.

This chain joins TRBV7-2 and TRBJ1-1; D gene ambiguous. The V and J ends lost 3 bases and 5 bases respectively, with 16 bases between them. This CDR3 contains 15 residues. Germline assignment: CDR1 SGHTA and CDR2 FQGNSA. CDR3 sequence reads: CASSLRLGSLTEAFF. The CDR3 DNA reads TGTGCCAGCAGCTTGCGGCTCGGAAGTCTGACTGAAGCTTTCTTT.

J is TRBJ2-1 and V is TRBV18, with 10 bases identical to TRBD2. This CDR3 has 18 residues. The germline V gene has CDR1 KGHSH and CDR2 LQKENI. V was clipped by 2 bases and J by 4 bases; unmatched bases: 11. CDR3 sequence: CASSPRILAGAAYNEQFF. CDR3 DNA sequence: TGTGCCAGCTCACCAAGGATCCTAGCGGGAGCGGCGTACAATGAGCAGTTCTTC.

The chain uses TRBV7-8 and TRBJ1-6, with 10 bases fitting TRBD1. The junction had 5 bases not matched to a gene; V was cut back by 5 bases and J by 7 bases. Germline CDR1 is SGHVS and CDR2 is FQNEAQ. This CDR3 contains 15 residues. The CDR3 region has the DNA TGTGCCAGCAGCGAAGGACAGGGGGACAATTCACCCCTCCACTTT. It yields the protein CASSEGQGDNSPLHF. Full variable domain (rest looked up from reference TRBV7-8 and TRBJ1-6): GAGVSQSPRYKVAKRGQDVALRCDPISGHVSLFWYQQALGQGPEFLTYFQNEAQLDKSGLPSDRFFAERPEGSVSTLKIQRTQQEDSAVYLCASSEGQGDNSPLHFGNGTRLTVT.

The rearrangement links TRBV9 to TRBJ2-2; 7 bases line up with TRBD1. V was clipped by 4 bases and J by 0 bases; unmatched bases: 6. Per the germline V gene, CDR1 is SGDLS and CDR2 is YYNGEE. The CDR3 is made up of 16 amino acids. The CDR3 coding sequence is TGTGCCAGCAGCCAATGGGACAGCGCGAACACCGGGGAGCTGTTTTTT. Translation: CASSQWDSANTGELFF.

The chain employs TRBV10-1 and TRBJ1-2; 8 bases fit TRBD1. Germline-derived CDR1 and CDR2 are WNHNN and SYGVQD (reference sequence). After removal of 2 bases from V and 7 bases from J, the junction contained 9 bases not matched to a gene. CDR3 length equals 15 residues. CDR3 DNA sequence: TGCGCCAGCAGTGAGCCGGACAGGGCGGCGCCTGGCTACACCTTC. This sequence encodes CASSEPDRAAPGYTF.

As to this clone: Mismatch with germline at one junction end may stem from a read error. The V and J genes are TRBV3-1 (or the pseudogene TRBV3-2) and TRBJ2-7, with D unresolved. This CDR3 region has 12 residues. Germline V gives CDR1 LGHDT, CDR2 YNNKEL (reference sequence). This chain's CDR3 is CASRQAGYEQYF. In nucleotides, the CDR3 is TGTGCCAGCAGGCAAGCAGGTTACGAGCAGTACTTC.

This clone was observed a single time. V and J are TRBV7-6 and TRBJ2-7; TRBD1 aligns across 11 bases. The ends lost 5 bases at V and 0 bases at J; junction bases unmatched: 15. Germline CDR1 SGHVS, CDR2 FNYEAQ. The CDR3 consists of 19 residues. As DNA, the CDR3 is TGTGCCAGCAGCCTAAGAACAGGACAGGGGGCCGGAGGCTCCTACGAGCAGTACTTC. It specifies CASSLRTGQGAGGSYEQYF.

The rearrangement links TRBV25-1 to TRBJ2-1; D is perhaps TRBD1 (5 bases). The CDR3 loop spans 13 amino acids. V was clipped by 5 bases and J by 5 bases, with 10 bases between them. CDR1 and CDR2 from the germline V gene are MGHDK and SYGVNS. The CDR3 is CASSSRANNEQFF. The CDR3 coding sequence is TGTGCCAGCAGTTCCAGGGCGAACAATGAGCAGTTCTTC. Full variable domain (missing parts from reference TRBV25-1 and TRBJ2-1): EADIYQTPRYLVIGTGKKITLECSQTMGHDKMYWYQQDPGMELHLIHYSYGVNSTEKGDLSSESTVSRIRTEHFPLTLESARPSHTSQYLCASSSRANNEQFFGPGTRLTVL.

The rearrangement uses TRBV29-1 and TRBJ1-1; 8 bases match TRBD1. There are 12 residues in the CDR3. Germline CDR1 and CDR2: SQVTM and ANQGSEA. The junction had 4 bases not matched to a gene; V was cut back by 7 bases and J by 3 bases. CDR3 bases: TGCAGCGCAGGACAGGGTTACACTGAAGCTTTCTTT. As protein: CSAGQGYTEAFF.